The 7 T cell receptor beta chains listed next were all sequenced from one sample in a study of vaccination effects on CD4 cells after COVID-19. Antigen specificity for these receptors is unknown. Subsequent to roughly 10 days of culture, CD4+ T cells were isolated. BNT162b2 vaccine or mRNA-1273 vaccine was given to participants in two doses. Here immunoSEQ multiplex PCR was the method, and the copy in TCRdb shows in-frame clones only, minus some. Counted here are about 45,000 clones, 55% to 85% occurring once; the ten biggest clones make up about 10%. Sequenced material: CD4+ T cells from PBMCs cultured without peptide, taken after COVID-19 vaccination. Receptors were obtained from a human donor who received a COVID-19 vaccine.

The J gene is TRBJ1-6, the V gene TRBV11-2, with 7 bases aligning to TRBD1. J lost 0 bases, V lost 3 bases, and 8 bases had no gene match. The CDR3 extends over 18 amino acids. Germline V gene sequence: CDR1 SGHAT, CDR2 FQNNGV. The CDR3 region is CASSLGQIFGSYNSPLHF. CDR3 in DNA: TGTGCCAGCAGCTTGGGACAGATATTTGGCTCCTATAATTCACCCCTCCACTTT.

This sequence joins TRBV5-4 and TRBJ1-1, with 8 bases lining up with TRBD1. The V and J ends lost 3 bases and 4 bases, in that order; junction bases with no gene match: 5. Germline V gene sequence: CDR1 SGHNT, CDR2 YYREEE (reference sequence). This CDR3 is 14 amino acids long. The CDR3 nucleotides read TGTGCCAGCAGCTACGGACAGGGATCCACTGAAGCTTTCTTT. Its translation is CASSYGQGSTEAFF.

The V and J genes are TRBV5-4 and TRBJ1-1; D uncertain. Deletions cut 0 bases from V and 3 bases from J, with 12 bases between. This CDR3 spans 15 amino acids. Germline lookup yields CDR1 SGHNT and CDR2 YYREEE (reference sequence). The CDR3 region is CASSLDSGRDTEAFF. CDR3 DNA: TGTGCCAGCAGCTTGGATTCGGGCAGAGACACTGAAGCTTTCTTT.

The rearrangement joins TRBV5-1 to TRBJ2-7; 7 bases match TRBD2. The CDR3 length is 14 residues. V was clipped by 4 bases and J by 6 bases; unmatched bases: 10. The germline CDR1 and CDR2 sequences are SGHRS and YFSETQ. CDR3 coding DNA: TGCGCCAGCAGCAGCGGGACCGGGGCCCTCGAGCAGTACTTC. Translating it yields CASSSGTGALEQYF.

This clone has just a few counts. The J gene is TRBJ2-7, the V gene TRBV7-2; TRBD2 agrees at 7 bases. CDR1 SGHTA and CDR2 FQGNSA come from the germline V gene. V was pared by 5 bases and J by 2 bases, with 6 bases of the junction left unmatched. The CDR3 is 14 amino acids. CDR3 sequence reads: CASSRGLTTYEQYF. CDR3 coding DNA: TGTGCCAGCAGCCGGGGACTAACCACCTACGAGCAGTACTTC.

The chain uses TRBV30 and TRBJ2-7, with no clear D. Trimming shortened V by 2 bases and J by 6 bases, and 8 bases separated the two germline ends. This CDR3 spans 11 amino acids. CDR1 and CDR2 from the germline V gene are GTSNPN and SVGIG (reference sequence). The CDR3 sequence: CAWSWASEQYF. In DNA, the CDR3 is TGTGCCTGGAGTTGGGCTAGCGAGCAGTACTTC.

V gene TRBV4-2 combines with J gene TRBJ2-3; 11 positions match TRBD2. This CDR3 has 17 amino acids. After removal of 0 bases from V and 4 bases from J, the junction contained 6 bases not matched to a gene. Per germline, CDR1 LGHNA and CDR2 YNFKEQ. In nucleotides, the CDR3 is TGTGCCAGCAGCCAAGACCCTAGCGGGGGGCCGGCAGATACGCAGTATTTT. This encodes CASSQDPSGGPADTQYF.